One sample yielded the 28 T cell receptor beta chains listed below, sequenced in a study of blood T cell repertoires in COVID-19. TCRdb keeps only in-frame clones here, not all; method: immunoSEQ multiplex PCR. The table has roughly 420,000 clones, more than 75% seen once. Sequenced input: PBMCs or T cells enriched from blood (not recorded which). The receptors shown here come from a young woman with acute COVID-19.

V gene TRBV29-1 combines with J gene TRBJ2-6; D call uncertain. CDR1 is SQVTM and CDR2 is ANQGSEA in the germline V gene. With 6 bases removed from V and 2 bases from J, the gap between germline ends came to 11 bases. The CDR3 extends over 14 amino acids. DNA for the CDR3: TGCAGCGTCGAGCCGGTGACTGGGGCCAACGTCCTGACTTTC. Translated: CSVEPVTGANVLTF.

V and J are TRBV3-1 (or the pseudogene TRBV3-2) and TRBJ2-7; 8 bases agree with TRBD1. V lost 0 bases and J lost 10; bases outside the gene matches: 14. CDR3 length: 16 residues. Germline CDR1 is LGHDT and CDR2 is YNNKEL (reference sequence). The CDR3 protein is CASSQDSGTGELFQYF. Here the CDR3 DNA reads TGTGCCAGCAGCCAAGACTCCGGGACAGGCGAGTTGTTTCAGTACTTC.

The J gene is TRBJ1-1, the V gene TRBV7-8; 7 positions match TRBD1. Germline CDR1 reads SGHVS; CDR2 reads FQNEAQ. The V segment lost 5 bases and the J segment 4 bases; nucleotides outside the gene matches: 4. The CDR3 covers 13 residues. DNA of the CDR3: TGTGCCAGCAGCCAGAGGGGGCGCACTGAAGCTTTCTTT. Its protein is CASSQRGRTEAFF.

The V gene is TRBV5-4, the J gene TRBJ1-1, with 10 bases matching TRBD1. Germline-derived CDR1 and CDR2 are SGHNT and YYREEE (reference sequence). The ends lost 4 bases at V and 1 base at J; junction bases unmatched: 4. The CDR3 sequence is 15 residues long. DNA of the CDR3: TGTGCCAGCAGCAAAGGGACAGGGGCGAACACTGAAGCTTTCTTT. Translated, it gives CASSKGTGANTEAFF.

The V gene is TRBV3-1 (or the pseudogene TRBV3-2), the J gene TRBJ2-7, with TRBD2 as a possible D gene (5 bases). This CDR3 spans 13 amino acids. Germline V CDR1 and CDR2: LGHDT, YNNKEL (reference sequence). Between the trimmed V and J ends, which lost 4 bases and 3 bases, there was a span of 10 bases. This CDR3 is CASSRGGYYEQYF. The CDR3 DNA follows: TGTGCCAGCAGCCGTGGAGGATACTACGAGCAGTACTTC.

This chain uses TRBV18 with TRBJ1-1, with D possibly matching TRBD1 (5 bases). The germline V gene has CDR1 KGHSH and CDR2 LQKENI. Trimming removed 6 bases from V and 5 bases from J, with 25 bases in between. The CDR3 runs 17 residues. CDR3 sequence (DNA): TGTGCCAGCTCTGGGAATCTGGGCGGGCGGGGCTTGACTGAAGCTTTCTTT. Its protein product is CASSGNLGGRGLTEAFF.

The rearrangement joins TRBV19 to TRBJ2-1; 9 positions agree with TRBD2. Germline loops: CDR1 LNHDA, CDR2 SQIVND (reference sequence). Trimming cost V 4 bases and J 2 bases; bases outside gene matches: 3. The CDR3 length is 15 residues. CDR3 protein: CASSNKRGAYNEQFF. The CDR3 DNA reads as TGTGCCAGTAGTAATAAGCGGGGGGCCTACAATGAGCAGTTCTTC.

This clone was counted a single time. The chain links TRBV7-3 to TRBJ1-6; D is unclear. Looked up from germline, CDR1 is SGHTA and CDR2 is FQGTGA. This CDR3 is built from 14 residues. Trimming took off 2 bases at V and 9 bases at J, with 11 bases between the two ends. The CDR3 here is CASSLAHRVSPLHF. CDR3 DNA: TGTGCCAGCAGCTTAGCCCACCGGGTTTCACCCCTCCACTTT.

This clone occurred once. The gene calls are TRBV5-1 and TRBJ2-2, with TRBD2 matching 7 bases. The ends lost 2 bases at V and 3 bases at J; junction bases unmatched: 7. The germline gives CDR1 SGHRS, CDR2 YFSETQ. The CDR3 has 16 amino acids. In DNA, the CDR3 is TGCGCCAGCAGCTTTAGGACTAGAAGAGACACCGGGGAGCTGTTTTTT. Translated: CASSFRTRRDTGELFF.

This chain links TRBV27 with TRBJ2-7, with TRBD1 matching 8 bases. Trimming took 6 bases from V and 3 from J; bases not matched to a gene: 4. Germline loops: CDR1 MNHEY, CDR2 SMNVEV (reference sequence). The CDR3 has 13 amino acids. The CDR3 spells CASSGQGGYEQYF. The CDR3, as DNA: TGTGCCAGCAGCGGACAGGGAGGCTACGAGCAGTACTTC.

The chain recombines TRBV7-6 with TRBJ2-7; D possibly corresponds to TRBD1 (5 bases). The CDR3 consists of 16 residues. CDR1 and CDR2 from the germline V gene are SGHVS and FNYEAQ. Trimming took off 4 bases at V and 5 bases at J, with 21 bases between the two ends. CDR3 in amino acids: CASSSAQGILSHEQYF. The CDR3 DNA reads TGTGCCAGCAGCTCGGCCCAGGGTATTTTATCCCACGAGCAGTACTTC.

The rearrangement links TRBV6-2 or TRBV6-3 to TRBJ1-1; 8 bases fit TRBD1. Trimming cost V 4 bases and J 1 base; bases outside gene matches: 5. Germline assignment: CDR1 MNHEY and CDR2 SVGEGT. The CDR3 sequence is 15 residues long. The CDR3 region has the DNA TGTGCCAGCAGTTCCCGGACAGGGAAGAACACTGAAGCTTTCTTT. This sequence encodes CASSSRTGKNTEAFF.

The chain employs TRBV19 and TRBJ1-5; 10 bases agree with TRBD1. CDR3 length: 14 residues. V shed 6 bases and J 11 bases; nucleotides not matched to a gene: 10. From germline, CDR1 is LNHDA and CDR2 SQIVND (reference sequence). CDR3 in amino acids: CASSGQGGVGAQHF. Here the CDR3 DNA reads TGTGCCAGTAGCGGACAGGGGGGGGTTGGAGCCCAGCATTTT.

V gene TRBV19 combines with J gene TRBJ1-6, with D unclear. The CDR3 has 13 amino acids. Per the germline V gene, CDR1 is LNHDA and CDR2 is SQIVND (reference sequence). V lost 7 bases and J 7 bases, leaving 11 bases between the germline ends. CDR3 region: CASKDGANSPLHF. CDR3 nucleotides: TGTGCCAGTAAAGATGGAGCAAATTCACCCCTCCACTTT. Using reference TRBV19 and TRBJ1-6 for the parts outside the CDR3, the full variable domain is DGGITQSPKYLFRKEGQNVTLSCEQNLNHDAMYWYRQDPGQGLRLIYYSQIVNDFQKGDIAEGYSVSREKKESFPLTVTSAQKNPTAFYLCASKDGANSPLHFGNGTRLTVT.

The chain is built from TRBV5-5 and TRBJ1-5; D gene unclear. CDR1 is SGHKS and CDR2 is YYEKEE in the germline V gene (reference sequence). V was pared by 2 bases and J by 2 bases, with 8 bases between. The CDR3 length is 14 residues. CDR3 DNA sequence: TGTGCCAGCAGCTTTAGCCCGGGCAATCAGCCCCAGCATTTT. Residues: CASSFSPGNQPQHF.

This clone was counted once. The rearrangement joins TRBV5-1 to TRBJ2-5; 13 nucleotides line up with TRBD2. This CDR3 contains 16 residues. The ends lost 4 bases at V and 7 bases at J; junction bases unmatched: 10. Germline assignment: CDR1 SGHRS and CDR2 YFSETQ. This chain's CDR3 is CASSPGLAGTGTTQYF. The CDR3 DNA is TGCGCCAGCAGCCCGGGACTAGCGGGGACGGGGACGACCCAGTACTTC.

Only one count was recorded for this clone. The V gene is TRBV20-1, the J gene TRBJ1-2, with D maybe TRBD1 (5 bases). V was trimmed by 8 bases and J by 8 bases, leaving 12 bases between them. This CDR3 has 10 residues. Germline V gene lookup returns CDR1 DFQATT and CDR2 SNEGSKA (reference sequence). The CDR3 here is CSWGEYGYTF. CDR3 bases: TGCAGTTGGGGCGAGTACGGCTACACCTTC.

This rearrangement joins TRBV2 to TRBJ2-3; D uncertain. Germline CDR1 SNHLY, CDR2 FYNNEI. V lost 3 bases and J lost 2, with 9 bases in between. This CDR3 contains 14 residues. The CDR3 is CASSDSSPTDTQYF. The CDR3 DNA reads TGTGCCAGCAGTGATTCAAGCCCCACAGATACGCAGTATTTT. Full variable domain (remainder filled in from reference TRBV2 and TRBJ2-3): EPEVTQTPSHQVTQMGQEVILRCVPISNHLYFYWYRQILGQKVEFLVSFYNNEISEKSEIFDDQFSVERPDGSNFTLKIRSTKLEDSAMYFCASSDSSPTDTQYFGPGTRLTVL.

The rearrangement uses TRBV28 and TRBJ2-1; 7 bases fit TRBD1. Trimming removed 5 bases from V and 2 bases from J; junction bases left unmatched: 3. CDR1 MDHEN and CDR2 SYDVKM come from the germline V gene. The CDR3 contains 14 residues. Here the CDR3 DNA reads TGTGCCAGCAGTCTGACAGGGCCCTACAATGAGCAGTTCTTC. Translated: CASSLTGPYNEQFF.

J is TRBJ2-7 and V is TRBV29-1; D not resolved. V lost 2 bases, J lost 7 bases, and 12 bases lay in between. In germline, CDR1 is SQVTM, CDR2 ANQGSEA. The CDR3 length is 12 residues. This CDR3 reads CSVEKPPREQYF. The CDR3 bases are TGCAGCGTTGAAAAGCCTCCTCGGGAGCAGTACTTC.

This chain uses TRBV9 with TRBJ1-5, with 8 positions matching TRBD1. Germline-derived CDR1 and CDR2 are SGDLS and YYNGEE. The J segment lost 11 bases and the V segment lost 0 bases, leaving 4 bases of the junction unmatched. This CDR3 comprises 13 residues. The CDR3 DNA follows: TGTGCCAGCAGCGTAGAAACAGGGGGGACCCAGCATTTT. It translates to CASSVETGGTQHF.

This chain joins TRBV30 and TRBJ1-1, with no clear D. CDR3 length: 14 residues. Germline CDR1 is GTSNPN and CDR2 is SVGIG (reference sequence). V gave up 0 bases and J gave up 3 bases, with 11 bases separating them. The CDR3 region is CAWSVSLVDTEAFF. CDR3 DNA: TGTGCCTGGAGTGTATCTCTAGTCGACACTGAAGCTTTCTTT.

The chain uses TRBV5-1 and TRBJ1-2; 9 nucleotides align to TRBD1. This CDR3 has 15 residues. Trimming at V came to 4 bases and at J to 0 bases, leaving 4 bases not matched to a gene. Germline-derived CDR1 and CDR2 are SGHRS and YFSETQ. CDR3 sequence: CASSPDRGTNYGYTF. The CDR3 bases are TGCGCCAGCAGCCCGGACAGGGGCACTAACTATGGCTACACCTTC.

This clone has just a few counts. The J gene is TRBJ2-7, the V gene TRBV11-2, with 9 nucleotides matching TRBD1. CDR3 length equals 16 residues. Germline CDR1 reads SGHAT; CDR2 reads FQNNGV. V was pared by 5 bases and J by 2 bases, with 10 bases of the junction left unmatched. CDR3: CASSTTPGQGAYEQYF. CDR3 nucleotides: TGTGCCAGCAGCACCACACCGGGACAGGGTGCCTACGAGCAGTACTTC.

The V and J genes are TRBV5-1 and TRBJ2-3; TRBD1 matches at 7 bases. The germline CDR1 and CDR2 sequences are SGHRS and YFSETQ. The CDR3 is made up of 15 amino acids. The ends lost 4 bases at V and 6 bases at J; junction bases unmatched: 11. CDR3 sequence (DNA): TGCGCCAGCAGCGCCCCCAGACAGGGACCGGATACGCAGTATTTT. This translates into CASSAPRQGPDTQYF.

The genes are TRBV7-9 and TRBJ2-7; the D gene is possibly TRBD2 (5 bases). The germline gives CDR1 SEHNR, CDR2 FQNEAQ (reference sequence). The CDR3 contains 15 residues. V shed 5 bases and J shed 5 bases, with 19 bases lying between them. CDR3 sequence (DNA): TGTGCCAGCAGCCCCCGGGAATCGACGAGAGACGAGCAGTACTTC. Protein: CASSPRESTRDEQYF.

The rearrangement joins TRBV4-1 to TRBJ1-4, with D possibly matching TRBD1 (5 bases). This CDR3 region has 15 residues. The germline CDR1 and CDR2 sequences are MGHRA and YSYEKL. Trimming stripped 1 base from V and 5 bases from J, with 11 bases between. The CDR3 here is CASSQGRGVNEKLFF. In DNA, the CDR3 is TGCGCCAGCAGCCAAGGGCGGGGGGTAAATGAAAAACTGTTTTTT.

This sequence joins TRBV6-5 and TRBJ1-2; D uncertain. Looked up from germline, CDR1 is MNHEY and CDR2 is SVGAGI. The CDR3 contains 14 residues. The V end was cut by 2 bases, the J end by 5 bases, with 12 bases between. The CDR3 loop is CASSYGARGYGYTF. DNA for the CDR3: TGTGCCAGCAGTTACGGAGCCCGAGGGTATGGCTACACCTTC.